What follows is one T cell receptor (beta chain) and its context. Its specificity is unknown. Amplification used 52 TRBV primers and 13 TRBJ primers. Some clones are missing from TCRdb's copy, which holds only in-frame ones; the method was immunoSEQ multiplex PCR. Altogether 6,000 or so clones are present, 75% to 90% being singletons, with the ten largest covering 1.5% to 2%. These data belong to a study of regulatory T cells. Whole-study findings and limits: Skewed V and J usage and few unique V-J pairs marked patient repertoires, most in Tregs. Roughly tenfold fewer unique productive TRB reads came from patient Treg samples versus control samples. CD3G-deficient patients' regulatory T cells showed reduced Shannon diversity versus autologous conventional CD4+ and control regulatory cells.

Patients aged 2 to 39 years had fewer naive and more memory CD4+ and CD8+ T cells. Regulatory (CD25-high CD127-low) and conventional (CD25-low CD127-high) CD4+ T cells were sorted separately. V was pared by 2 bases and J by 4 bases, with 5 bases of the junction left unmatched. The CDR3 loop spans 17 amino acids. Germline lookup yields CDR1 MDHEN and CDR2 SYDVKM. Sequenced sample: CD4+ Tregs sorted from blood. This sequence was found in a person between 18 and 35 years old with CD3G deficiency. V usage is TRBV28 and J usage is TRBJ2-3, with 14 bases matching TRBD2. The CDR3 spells CASSLGTSGSLADTQYF. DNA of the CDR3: TGTGCCAGCAGTTTAGGGACTAGCGGGAGTTTAGCAGATACGCAGTATTTT.